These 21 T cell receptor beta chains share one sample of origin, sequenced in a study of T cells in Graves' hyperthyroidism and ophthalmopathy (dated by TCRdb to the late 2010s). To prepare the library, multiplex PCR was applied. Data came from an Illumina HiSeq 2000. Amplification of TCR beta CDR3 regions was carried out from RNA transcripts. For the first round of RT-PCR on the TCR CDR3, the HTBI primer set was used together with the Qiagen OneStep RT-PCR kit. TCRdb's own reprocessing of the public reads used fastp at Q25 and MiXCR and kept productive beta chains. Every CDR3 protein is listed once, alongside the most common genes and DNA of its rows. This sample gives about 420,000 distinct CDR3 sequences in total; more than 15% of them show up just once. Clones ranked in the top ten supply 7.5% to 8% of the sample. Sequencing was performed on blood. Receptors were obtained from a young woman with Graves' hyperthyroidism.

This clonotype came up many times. CDR3 residues: CASSYGRLDTEAFF. The CDR3 region has the DNA TGTGCCAGCAGTTACGGGCGATTGGACACTGAAGCTTTCTTT. This chain links TRBV6-5 with TRBJ1-1; D unresolved. Trimming took 2 bases from V and 3 from J, leaving 10 bases between them. The CDR3 is 14 residues long. Germline-derived CDR1 and CDR2 are MNHEY and SVGAGI.

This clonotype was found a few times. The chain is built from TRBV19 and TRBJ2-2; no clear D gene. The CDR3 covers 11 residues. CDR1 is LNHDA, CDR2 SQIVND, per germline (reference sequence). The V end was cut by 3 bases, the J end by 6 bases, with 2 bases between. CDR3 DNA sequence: TGTGCCAGTAGTATGGCCGGGGAGCTGTTTTTT. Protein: CASSMAGELFF.

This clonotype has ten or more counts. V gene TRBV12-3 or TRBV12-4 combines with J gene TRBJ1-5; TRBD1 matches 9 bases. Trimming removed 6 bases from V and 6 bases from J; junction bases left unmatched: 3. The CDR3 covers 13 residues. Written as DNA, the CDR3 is TGTGCCAGCAGAACAGGGGGCCTTCAGCCCCAGCATTTT. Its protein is CASRTGGLQPQHF.

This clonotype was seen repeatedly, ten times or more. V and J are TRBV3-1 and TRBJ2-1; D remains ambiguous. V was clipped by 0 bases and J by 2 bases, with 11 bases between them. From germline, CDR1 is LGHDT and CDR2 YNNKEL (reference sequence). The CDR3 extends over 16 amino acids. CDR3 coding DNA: TGTGCCAGCAGCCAAGATCCCAGCAGGCCCTACAATGAGCAGTTCTTC. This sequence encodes CASSQDPSRPYNEQFF.

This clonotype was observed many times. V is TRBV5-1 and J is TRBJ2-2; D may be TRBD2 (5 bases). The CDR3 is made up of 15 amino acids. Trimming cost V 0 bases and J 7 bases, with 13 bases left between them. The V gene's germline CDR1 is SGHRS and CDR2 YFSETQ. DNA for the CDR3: TGCGCCAGCAGCTTGGATCCGGGGTCGATCGGGGAGCTGTTTTTT. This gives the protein CASSLDPGSIGELFF.

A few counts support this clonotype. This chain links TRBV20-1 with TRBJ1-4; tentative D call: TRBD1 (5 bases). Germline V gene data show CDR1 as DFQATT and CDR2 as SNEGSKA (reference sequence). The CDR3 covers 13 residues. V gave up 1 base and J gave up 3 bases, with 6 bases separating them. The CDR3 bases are TGCAGTGCTAGAGGGGGCCCTAATGAAAAACTGTTTTTT. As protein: CSARGGPNEKLFF.

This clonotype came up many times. CDR3: CASSQDRPEETQYF. The CDR3 nucleotides are TGTGCCAGCAGCCAGGACAGGCCGGAAGAGACCCAGTACTTC. The J gene is TRBJ2-5, the V gene TRBV4-2; the match to TRBD1 covers 7 bases. The CDR3 has 14 amino acids. J was trimmed by 3 bases and V by 3 bases; bases with no gene match: 4. Germline CDR1 reads LGHNA; CDR2 reads YNFKEQ.

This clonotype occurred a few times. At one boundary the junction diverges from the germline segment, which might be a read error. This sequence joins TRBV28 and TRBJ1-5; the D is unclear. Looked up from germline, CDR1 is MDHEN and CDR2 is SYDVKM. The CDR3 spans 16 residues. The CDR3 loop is CASSFVWGDSNRPQHF. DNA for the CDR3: TGTGCCAGCAGTTTTGTTTGGGGAGATAGCAATCGGCCCCAGCATTTT.

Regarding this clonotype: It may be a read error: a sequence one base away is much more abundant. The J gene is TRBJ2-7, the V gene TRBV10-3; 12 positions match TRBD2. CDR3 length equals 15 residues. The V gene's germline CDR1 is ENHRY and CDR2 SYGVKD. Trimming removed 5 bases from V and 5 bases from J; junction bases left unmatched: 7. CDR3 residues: CAISPLAGGTHEQYF. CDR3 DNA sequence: TGTGCCATCAGTCCTCTAGCGGGGGGGACCCACGAGCAGTACTTC.

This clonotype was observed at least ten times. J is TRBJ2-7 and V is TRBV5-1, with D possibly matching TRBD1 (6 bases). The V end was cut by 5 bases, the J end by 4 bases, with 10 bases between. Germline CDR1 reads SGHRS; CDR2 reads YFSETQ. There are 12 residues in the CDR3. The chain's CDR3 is CASRVQGYEQYF. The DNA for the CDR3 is TGCGCCAGCAGGGTACAGGGATACGAGCAGTACTTC.

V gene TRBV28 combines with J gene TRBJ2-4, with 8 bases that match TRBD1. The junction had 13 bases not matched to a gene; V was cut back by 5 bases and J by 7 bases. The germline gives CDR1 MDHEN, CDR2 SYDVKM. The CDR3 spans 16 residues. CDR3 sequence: CASSRLGQGIVNIQYF. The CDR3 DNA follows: TGTGCCAGCAGTCGATTAGGACAGGGAATTGTGAACATTCAGTACTTC.

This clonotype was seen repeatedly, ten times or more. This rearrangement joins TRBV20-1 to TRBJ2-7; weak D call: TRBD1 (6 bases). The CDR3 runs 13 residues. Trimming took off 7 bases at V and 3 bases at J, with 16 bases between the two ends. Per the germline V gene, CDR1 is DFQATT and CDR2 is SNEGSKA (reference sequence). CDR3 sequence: CSVKKTGLYEQYF. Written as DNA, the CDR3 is TGCAGTGTCAAGAAGACAGGACTCTACGAGCAGTACTTC.

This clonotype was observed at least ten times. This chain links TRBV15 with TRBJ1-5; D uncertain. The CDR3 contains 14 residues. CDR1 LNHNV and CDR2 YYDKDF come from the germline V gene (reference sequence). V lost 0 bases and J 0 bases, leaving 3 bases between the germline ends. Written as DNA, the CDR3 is TGTGCCACCAGCAGAGATTATAGCAATCAGCCCCAGCATTTT. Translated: CATSRDYSNQPQHF.

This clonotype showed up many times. The CDR3 coding sequence is TGCAGTGCTAGAGATGTGGGACCCCGCTATCCCATTGGCTACACCTTC. Protein sequence: CSARDVGPRYPIGYTF. The chain joins TRBV20-1 to TRBJ1-2, with a possible D match to TRBD1 (5 bases). The CDR3 has 16 residues. The V gene lost 0 bases and the J gene lost 7 bases, with 21 bases spanning the gap. Germline CDR1 DFQATT, CDR2 SNEGSKA (reference sequence).

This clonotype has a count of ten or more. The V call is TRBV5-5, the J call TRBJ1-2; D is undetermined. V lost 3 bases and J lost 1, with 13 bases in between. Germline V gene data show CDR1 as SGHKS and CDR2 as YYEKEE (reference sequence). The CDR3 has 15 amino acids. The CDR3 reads CASSSVATGNYGYTF. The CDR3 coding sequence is TGTGCCAGCAGCTCCGTTGCCACTGGTAACTATGGCTACACCTTC.

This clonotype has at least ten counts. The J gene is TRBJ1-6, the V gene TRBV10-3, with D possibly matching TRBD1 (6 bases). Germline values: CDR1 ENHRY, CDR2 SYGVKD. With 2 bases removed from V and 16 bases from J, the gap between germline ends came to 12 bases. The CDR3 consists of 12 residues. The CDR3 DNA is TGTGCCATCAGTGAGAGTACAGGGTCGCTCCACTTT. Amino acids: CAISESTGSLHF.

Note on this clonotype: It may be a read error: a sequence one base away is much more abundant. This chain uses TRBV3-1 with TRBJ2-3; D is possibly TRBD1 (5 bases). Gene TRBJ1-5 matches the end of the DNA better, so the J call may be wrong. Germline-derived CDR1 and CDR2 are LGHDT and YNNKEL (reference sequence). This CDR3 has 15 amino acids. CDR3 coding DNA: TGTGCCAGCAGCCAGGGACTAACTTTTTGGGATACGCAGCATTTT. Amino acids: CASSQGLTFWDTQHF.

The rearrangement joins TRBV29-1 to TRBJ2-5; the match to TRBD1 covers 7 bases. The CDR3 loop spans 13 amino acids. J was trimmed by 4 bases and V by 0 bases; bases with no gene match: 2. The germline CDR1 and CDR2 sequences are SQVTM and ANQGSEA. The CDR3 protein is CSVEDHRGETQYF. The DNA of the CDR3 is TGCAGCGTTGAAGATCACAGGGGAGAGACCCAGTACTTC.

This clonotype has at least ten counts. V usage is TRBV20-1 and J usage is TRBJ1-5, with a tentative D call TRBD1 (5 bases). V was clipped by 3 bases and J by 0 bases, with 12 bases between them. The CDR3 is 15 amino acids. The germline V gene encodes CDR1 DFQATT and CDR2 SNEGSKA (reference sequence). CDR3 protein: CSARSGTASNQPQHF. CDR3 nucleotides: TGCAGTGCTAGGTCCGGGACGGCTAGCAATCAGCCCCAGCATTTT.

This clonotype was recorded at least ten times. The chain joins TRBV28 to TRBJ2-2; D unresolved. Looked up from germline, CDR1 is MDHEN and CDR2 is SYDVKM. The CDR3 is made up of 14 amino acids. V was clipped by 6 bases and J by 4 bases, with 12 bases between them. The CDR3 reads CASRYGPGTGELFF. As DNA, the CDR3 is TGTGCCAGCAGGTACGGACCGGGCACCGGGGAGCTGTTTTTT.

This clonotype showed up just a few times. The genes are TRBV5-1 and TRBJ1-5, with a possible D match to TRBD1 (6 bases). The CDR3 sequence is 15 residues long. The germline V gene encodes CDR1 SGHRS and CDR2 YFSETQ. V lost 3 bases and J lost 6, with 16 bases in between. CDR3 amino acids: CASSSGGSDSQPQHF. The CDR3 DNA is TGCGCCAGCAGCTCGGGAGGATCGGACAGTCAGCCCCAGCATTTT. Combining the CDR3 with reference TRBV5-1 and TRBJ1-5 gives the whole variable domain KAGVTQTPRYLIKTRGQQVTLSCSPISGHRSVSWYQQTPGQGLQFLFEYFSETQRNKGNFPGRFSGRQFSNSRSEMNVSTLELGDSALYLCASSSGGSDSQPQHFGDGTRLSIL.